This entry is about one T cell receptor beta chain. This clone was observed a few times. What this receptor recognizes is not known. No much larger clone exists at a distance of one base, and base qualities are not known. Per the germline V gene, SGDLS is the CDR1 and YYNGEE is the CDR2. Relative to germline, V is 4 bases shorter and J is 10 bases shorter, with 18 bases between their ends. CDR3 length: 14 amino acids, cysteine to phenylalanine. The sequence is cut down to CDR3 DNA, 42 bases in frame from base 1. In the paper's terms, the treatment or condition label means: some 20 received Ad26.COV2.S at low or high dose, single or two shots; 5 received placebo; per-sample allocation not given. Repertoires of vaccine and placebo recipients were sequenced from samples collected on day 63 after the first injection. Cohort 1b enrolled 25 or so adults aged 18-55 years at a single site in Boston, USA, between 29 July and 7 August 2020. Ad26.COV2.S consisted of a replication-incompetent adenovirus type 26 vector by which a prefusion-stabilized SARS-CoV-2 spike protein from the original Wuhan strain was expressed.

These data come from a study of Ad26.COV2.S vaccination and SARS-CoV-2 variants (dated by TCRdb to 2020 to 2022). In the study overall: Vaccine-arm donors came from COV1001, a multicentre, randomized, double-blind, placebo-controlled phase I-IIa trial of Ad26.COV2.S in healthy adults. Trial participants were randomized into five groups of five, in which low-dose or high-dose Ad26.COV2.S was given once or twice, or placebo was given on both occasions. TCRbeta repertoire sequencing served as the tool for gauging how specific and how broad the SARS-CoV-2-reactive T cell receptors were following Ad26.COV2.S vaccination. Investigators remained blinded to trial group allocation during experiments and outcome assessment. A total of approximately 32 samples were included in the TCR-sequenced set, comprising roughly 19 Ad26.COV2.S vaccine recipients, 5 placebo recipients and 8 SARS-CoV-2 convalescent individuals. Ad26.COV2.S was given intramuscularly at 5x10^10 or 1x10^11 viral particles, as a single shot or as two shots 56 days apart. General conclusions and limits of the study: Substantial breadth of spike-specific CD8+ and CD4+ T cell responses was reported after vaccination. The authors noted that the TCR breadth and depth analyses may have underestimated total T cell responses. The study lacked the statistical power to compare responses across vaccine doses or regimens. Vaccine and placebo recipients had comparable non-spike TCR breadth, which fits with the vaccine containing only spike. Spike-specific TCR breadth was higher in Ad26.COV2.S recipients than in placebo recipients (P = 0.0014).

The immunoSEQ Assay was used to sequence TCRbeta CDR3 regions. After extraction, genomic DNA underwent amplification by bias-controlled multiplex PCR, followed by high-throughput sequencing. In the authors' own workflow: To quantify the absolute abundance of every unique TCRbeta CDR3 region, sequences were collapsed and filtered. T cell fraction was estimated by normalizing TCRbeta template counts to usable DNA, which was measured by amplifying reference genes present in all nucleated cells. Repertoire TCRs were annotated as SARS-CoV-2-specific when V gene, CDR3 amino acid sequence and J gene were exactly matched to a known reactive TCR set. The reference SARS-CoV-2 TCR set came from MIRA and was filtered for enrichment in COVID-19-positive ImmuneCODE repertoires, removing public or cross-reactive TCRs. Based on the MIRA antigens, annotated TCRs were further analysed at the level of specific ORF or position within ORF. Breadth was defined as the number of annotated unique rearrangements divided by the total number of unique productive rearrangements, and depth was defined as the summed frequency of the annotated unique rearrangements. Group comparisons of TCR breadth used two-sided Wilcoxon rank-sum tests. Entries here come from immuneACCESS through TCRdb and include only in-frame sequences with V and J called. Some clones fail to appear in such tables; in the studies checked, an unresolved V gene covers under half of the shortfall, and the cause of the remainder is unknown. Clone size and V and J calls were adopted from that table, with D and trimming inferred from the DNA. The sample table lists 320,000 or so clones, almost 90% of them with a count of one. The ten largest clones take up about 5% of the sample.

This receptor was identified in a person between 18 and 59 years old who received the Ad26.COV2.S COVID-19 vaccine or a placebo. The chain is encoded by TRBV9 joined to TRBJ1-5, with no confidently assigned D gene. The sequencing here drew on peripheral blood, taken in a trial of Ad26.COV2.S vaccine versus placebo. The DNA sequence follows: TGTGCCAGCAGCACCACGGGAGGTTTATCCCCCCAGCATTTT. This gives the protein CASSTTGGLSPQHF.